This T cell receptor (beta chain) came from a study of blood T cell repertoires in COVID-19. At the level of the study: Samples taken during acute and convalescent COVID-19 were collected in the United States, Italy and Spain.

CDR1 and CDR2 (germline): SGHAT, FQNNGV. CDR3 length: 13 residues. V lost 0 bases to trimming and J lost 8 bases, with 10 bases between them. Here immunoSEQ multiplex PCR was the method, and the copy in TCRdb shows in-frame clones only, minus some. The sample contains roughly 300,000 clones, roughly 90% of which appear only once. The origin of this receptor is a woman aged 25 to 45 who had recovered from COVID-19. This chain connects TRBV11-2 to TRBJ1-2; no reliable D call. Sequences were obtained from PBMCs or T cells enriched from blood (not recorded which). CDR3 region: CASSLDSSGGYTF. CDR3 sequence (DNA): TGTGCCAGCAGCTTAGATAGTTCCGGGGGCTACACCTTC.